This T cell receptor beta chain stems from a study of CD4 and CD8 cells across lung adenocarcinoma regions. Samples came from patients with localized non-small cell lung adenocarcinoma. From germline, CDR1 is MNHEY and CDR2 SVGAGI. The CDR3 is 15 amino acids. TCRdb independently ran MiXCR on the PCR reads; one entry per CDR3 protein. The table shows approximately 24,000 distinct CDR3 sequences, with roughly 50% occurring only once. This receptor was identified in a male donor with lung adenocarcinoma. The CD4 and CD8 labels of this study may be unreliable. The chain uses TRBV6-5 and TRBJ2-1; the match to TRBD2 covers 7 bases. The closer fit of TRBJ2-7 to the DNA end suggests the J call may be wrong. Source material: CD8+ T cells from the center of a lung tumor. The DNA for the CDR3 is TGTGCCAGCAGTTACGGTGCGGGAGCGGCCAATGAGCAGTACTTC. It specifies CASSYGAGAANEQYF.